The 21 T cell receptor beta chains reported below all come from one sample, sequenced in a study of beta chain features in type 1 diabetes. Study-wide results and caveats: All four CD4+ subsets of Type 1 diabetes patients contained TCRB CDR3s that were moderately but significantly shorter.

Expressed TCRB transcripts were sequenced because the entire RNA isolate underwent reverse transcription. Profiling relied on immunoSEQ multiplex PCR, and the TCRdb table lists in-frame clones only, not all of them. The table records over 650,000 clones, over 12% of them present only once. Their antigens remain unidentified. Sequencing used naive CD4+ T cells from blood. The receptors come from a man aged 18 to 35 with type 1 diabetes.

This chain joins TRBV7-9 and TRBJ1-1; no reliable D call. CDR3 length: 15 residues. Looked up from germline, CDR1 is SEHNR and CDR2 is FQNEAQ (reference sequence). The V gene lost 5 bases and the J gene lost 1 base, with 14 bases spanning the gap. CDR3 sequence (DNA): TGTGCCAGCAGCCCTAGGGAACAGCCGAACACTGAAGCTTTCTTT. This gives the protein CASSPREQPNTEAFF.

This clone appeared a few times. The chain is built from TRBV18 and TRBJ2-3; 10 bases align to TRBD1. Germline V gene sequence: CDR1 KGHSH, CDR2 LQKENI. V lost 5 bases and J lost 5; bases outside the gene matches: 1. The length of the CDR3 is 13 residues. The chain's CDR3 is CASSGQGGDTQYF. Here the CDR3 DNA reads TGTGCCAGCTCAGGACAGGGGGGAGATACGCAGTATTTT.

The chain couples TRBV28 to TRBJ1-5, with a weak D call TRBD1 (5 bases). Germline V lookup: CDR1 MDHEN, CDR2 SYDVKM. The CDR3 contains 15 residues. Trimming pared 5 bases from V and 5 bases from J, leaving 16 bases between. CDR3: CASSTPGRGDQPQHF. Written as DNA, the CDR3 is TGTGCCAGCAGTACCCCAGGAAGGGGCGATCAGCCCCAGCATTTT.

The chain recombines TRBV15 with TRBJ2-2; D uncertain. The CDR3 extends over 15 amino acids. The germline V gene encodes CDR1 LNHNV and CDR2 YYDKDF (reference sequence). Trimming cost V 4 bases and J 6 bases, with 15 bases left between them. CDR3 nucleotides: TGTGCCACCAGCACAGTACAACTCTGGGCCGGGGAGCTGTTTTTT. This gives the protein CATSTVQLWAGELFF.

The rearrangement links TRBV30 to TRBJ2-7, with 7 bases that match TRBD1. Germline V gene lookup returns CDR1 GTSNPN and CDR2 SVGIG (reference sequence). The length of the CDR3 is 15 residues. Germline trimming cut 0 bases from V and 4 bases from J; bases unmatched to any gene: 9. The CDR3 protein is CAWSVGGLRDYEQYF. The CDR3 DNA sequence: TGTGCCTGGAGTGTAGGGGGCCTCCGGGATTACGAGCAGTACTTC.

This clone was picked up a small number of times. V is TRBV6-5 and J is TRBJ2-1, with 8 bases lining up with TRBD2. V trimming: 8 bases; J trimming: 6 bases; junction bases outside the gene matches: 6. The CDR3 is 13 residues long. The germline V gene has CDR1 MNHEY and CDR2 SVGAGI. The CDR3 spells CASSKREINEQFF. The DNA of the CDR3 is TGTGCCAGCTCGAAGCGGGAGATCAATGAGCAGTTCTTC.

This clone has just a few counts. At the DNA level, this CDR3 is encoded by other sequences in the same sample as well. The chain employs TRBV30 and TRBJ1-4, with D hard to call. The CDR3 sequence is 13 residues long. Trimming shortened V by 0 bases and J by 3 bases, and 5 bases separated the two germline ends. The germline V gene has CDR1 GTSNPN and CDR2 SVGIG (reference sequence). The CDR3 loop is CAWSVGSNEKLFF. CDR3 sequence (DNA): TGTGCCTGGAGTGTAGGGTCTAATGAAAAACTGTTTTTT. The full variable domain, in which reference TRBV30 and TRBJ1-4 provide the parts outside the CDR3, is SQTIHQWPATLVQPVGSPLSLECTVEGTSNPNLYWYRQAAGRGLQLLFYSVGIGQISSEVPQNLSASRPQDRQFILSSKKLLLSDSGFYLCAWSVGSNEKLFFGSGTQLSVL.

The CDR3 bases are TGTGCCAGCACCCCGGGCGGACAGCTTCATGGCTACACCTTC. This sequence encodes CASTPGGQLHGYTF. The chain recombines TRBV2 with TRBJ1-2; D possibly corresponds to TRBD1 (6 bases). CDR1 and CDR2 from the germline V gene are SNHLY and FYNNEI. This CDR3 is built from 14 residues. Trimming shortened V by 7 bases and J by 6 bases, and 18 bases separated the two germline ends. Full variable domain (remainder filled in from reference TRBV2 and TRBJ1-2): EPEVTQTPSHQVTQMGQEVILRCVPISNHLYFYWYRQILGQKVEFLVSFYNNEISEKSEIFDDQFSVERPDGSNFTLKIRSTKLEDSAMYFCASTPGGQLHGYTFGSGTRLTVV.

This clone was found a few times. The CDR3 bases are TGTGCCAGCAGCTTAGCCGGGAATCCCTACAATGAGCAGTTCTTC. Translation gives CASSLAGNPYNEQFF. The chain has TRBV7-2 and TRBJ2-1, with D possibly matching TRBD2 (5 bases). The ends were cut back, 0 bases at V and 2 bases at J, with 8 bases in the middle. The CDR3 is made up of 15 amino acids. Per germline, CDR1 SGHTA and CDR2 FQGNSA. Based on the CDR3 plus reference TRBV7-2 and TRBJ2-1, the full variable domain is GAGVSQSPSNKVTEKGKDVELRCDPISGHTALYWYRQSLGQGLEFLIYFQGNSAPDKSGLPSDRFSAERTGGSVSTLTIQRTQQEDSAVYLCASSLAGNPYNEQFFGPGTRLTVL.

The V call is TRBV18, the J call TRBJ2-1, with D uncertain. In germline, CDR1 is KGHSH, CDR2 LQKENI. Trimming removed 5 bases at V and 7 bases at J, with 9 bases between. The CDR3 consists of 12 residues. CDR3 in DNA: TGTGCCAGCTCATCCTTAGGGAATGAGCAGTTCTTC. Its protein product is CASSSLGNEQFF.

The chain recombines TRBV15 with TRBJ2-7, with D maybe TRBD2 (5 bases). Trimming pared 1 base from V and 2 bases from J, leaving 12 bases between. CDR1 is LNHNV and CDR2 is YYDKDF in the germline V gene (reference sequence). The CDR3 runs 15 residues. The CDR3 loop reads CATSRALDGAYEQYF. CDR3 bases: TGTGCCACCAGCAGAGCGTTGGACGGGGCCTACGAGCAGTACTTC.

This clone was recorded a few times. The rearrangement links TRBV28 to TRBJ2-1; D possibly corresponds to TRBD2 (6 bases). The length of the CDR3 is 15 residues. Germline CDR1 MDHEN, CDR2 SYDVKM. The V end was cut by 6 bases, the J end by 6 bases, with 18 bases between. The DNA of the CDR3 is TGTGCCAGCAGACACGTCCTAGCGATCGGCAATGAGCAGTTCTTC. Translation gives CASRHVLAIGNEQFF. Filled out from reference TRBV28 and TRBJ2-1, the complete variable domain reads DVKVTQSSRYLVKRTGEKVFLECVQDMDHENMFWYRQDPGLGLRLIYFSYDVKMKEKGDIPEGYSVSREKKERFSLILESASTNQTSMYLCASRHVLAIGNEQFFGPGTRLTVL.

This chain links TRBV7-9 with TRBJ2-3; D unresolved. CDR3 length equals 13 residues. With 3 bases removed from V and 0 bases from J, the gap between germline ends came to 4 bases. Per the germline V gene, CDR1 is SEHNR and CDR2 is FQNEAQ (reference sequence). The CDR3 is CASSFSSTDTQYF. DNA for the CDR3: TGTGCCAGCAGCTTCTCTAGCACAGATACGCAGTATTTT.

A remark on this clone: Other DNA sequences of this sample code for an identical CDR3. V usage is TRBV5-1 and J usage is TRBJ2-5, with TRBD2 identical over 12 bases. V trimming: 4 bases; J trimming: 2 bases; junction bases outside the gene matches: 3. Germline values: CDR1 SGHRS, CDR2 YFSETQ. The CDR3 contains 15 residues. This chain's CDR3 is CASSLGLAGQETQYF. The CDR3 DNA is TGCGCCAGCAGCCTCGGACTAGCGGGGCAAGAGACCCAGTACTTC.

The rearrangement joins TRBV29-1 to TRBJ1-1; TRBD1 might be the D (5 bases). Germline CDR1 is SQVTM and CDR2 is ANQGSEA. Trimming stripped 0 bases from V and 5 bases from J, with 22 bases between. The CDR3 runs to 17 residues. The CDR3 coding sequence is TGCAGCGTTGAAGAGCGGTGGCCAGGGAGAGGTAAGACTGAAGCTTTCTTT. Its translation is CSVEERWPGRGKTEAFF.

In this sample, this clone turned up a few times. The chain links TRBV29-1 to TRBJ1-4; no firm D call. The CDR3 covers 12 residues. Germline assignment: CDR1 SQVTM and CDR2 ANQGSEA. V shed 0 bases and J shed 3 bases, with 2 bases lying between them. The CDR3 protein is CSVEEPNEKLFF. The CDR3, as DNA: TGCAGCGTTGAAGAACCTAATGAAAAACTGTTTTTT. The full variable domain, rest sourced from reference TRBV29-1 and TRBJ1-4, is SAVISQKPSRDICQRGTSLTIQCQVDSQVTMMFWYRQQPGQSLTLIATANQGSEATYESGFVIDKFPISRPNLTFSTLTVSNMSPEDSSIYLCSVEEPNEKLFFGSGTQLSVL.

The rearrangement joins TRBV18 to TRBJ2-1; D possibly matches TRBD1 or TRBD2 (6 bases each). Germline V CDR1 and CDR2: KGHSH, LQKENI. Trimming took off 7 bases at V and 14 bases at J, with 21 bases between the two ends. The CDR3 loop spans 13 amino acids. The CDR3 nucleotides read TGTGCCAGCTGCTCCGACCAAGGGGGGTCGAAGTTCTTC. Encoded protein: CASCSDQGGSKFF.

The rearrangement uses TRBV30 and TRBJ1-4; D gene ambiguous. V shed 2 bases and J shed 6 bases, with 4 bases lying between them. The germline gives CDR1 GTSNPN, CDR2 SVGIG (reference sequence). This CDR3 region has 11 residues. CDR3 sequence reads: CAWSRDEKLFF. For the CDR3, the DNA is TGTGCCTGGAGTAGAGATGAAAAACTGTTTTTT.

This clone was found a few times. V and J are TRBV11-3 and TRBJ2-1; 9 nucleotides align to TRBD2. CDR1 and CDR2 (germline): SGHNT, YENEEA. The junction had 8 bases not matched to a gene; V was cut back by 4 bases and J by 7 bases. The CDR3 length is 15 residues. The CDR3 sequence is CASSSYSGSNNEQFF. The CDR3 nucleotides read TGTGCCAGCAGCTCCTATAGCGGGAGTAATAATGAGCAGTTCTTC. The full variable domain, rest sourced from reference TRBV11-3 and TRBJ2-1, is EAGVVQSPRYKIIEKKQPVAFWCNPISGHNTLYWYLQNLGQGPELLIRYENEEAVDDSQLPKDRFSAERLKGVDSTLKIQPAELGDSAVYLCASSSYSGSNNEQFFGPGTRLTVL.

The chain employs TRBV5-6 and TRBJ1-2; no definite D call. The CDR3 loop spans 13 amino acids. Germline lookup yields CDR1 SGHDT and CDR2 YYEEEE. Trimming cost V 4 bases and J 5 bases, with 12 bases left between them. CDR3 DNA: TGTGCCAGCAGCCCGGTGGGGATTTATGGCTACACCTTC. Its protein product is CASSPVGIYGYTF.

The chain links TRBV7-9 to TRBJ2-7; D could derive from TRBD1 or TRBD2 (5 bases each). This CDR3 contains 15 residues. Germline CDR1 SEHNR, CDR2 FQNEAQ (reference sequence). V was clipped by 1 base and J by 6 bases, with 16 bases between them. The CDR3 DNA follows: TGTGCCAGCAGCTTAGAGAGGGCAGGGAGAGGCGAGCAGTACTTC. It is translated as CASSLERAGRGEQYF.